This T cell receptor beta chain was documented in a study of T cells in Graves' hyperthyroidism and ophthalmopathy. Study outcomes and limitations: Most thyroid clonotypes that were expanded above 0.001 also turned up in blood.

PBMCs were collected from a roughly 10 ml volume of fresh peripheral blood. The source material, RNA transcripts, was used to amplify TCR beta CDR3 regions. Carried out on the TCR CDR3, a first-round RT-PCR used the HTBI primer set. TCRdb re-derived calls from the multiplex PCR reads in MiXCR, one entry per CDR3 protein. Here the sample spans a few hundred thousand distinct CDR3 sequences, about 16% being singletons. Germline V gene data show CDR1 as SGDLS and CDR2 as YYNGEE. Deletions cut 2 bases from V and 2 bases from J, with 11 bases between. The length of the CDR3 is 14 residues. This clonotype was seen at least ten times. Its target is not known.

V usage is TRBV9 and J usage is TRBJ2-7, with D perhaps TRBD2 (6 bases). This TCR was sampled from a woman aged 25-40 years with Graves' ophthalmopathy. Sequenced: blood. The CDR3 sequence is CASSVGGVTYEQYF. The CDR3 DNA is TGTGCCAGCAGCGTCGGCGGGGTCACCTACGAGCAGTACTTC.